This T cell receptor (beta chain) stems from a study of Ad26.COV2.S vaccination and SARS-CoV-2 variants. The CDR3 covers 16 residues. V lost 6 bases to trimming and J lost 10 bases, with 27 bases between them. Sequenced by immunoSEQ multiplex PCR; TCRdb stores in-frame clones only, minus some. The sample lists a few hundred thousand clones; around 89% were seen once. Described treatment: around 19 received Ad26.COV2.S at low or high dose, single or two shots; a few received placebo; per-sample allocation not given. Repertoires come from day 63 after the first vaccine or placebo injection. The receptor comes from a person aged 18-60 years who received the Ad26.COV2.S COVID-19 vaccine or a placebo. This material consisted of peripheral blood, taken in a trial of Ad26.COV2.S vaccine versus placebo. The J gene is TRBJ1-1, the V gene TRBV23-1; D is ambiguous. TRBV23-1 is identified as an open reading frame with a role that is uncertain. The CDR3 region has the DNA TGCGCCAGCAGCCCCCCCGACCCGACACACGGGCTGTCAGCTTTCTTT. Translated, it gives CASSPPDPTHGLSAFF.